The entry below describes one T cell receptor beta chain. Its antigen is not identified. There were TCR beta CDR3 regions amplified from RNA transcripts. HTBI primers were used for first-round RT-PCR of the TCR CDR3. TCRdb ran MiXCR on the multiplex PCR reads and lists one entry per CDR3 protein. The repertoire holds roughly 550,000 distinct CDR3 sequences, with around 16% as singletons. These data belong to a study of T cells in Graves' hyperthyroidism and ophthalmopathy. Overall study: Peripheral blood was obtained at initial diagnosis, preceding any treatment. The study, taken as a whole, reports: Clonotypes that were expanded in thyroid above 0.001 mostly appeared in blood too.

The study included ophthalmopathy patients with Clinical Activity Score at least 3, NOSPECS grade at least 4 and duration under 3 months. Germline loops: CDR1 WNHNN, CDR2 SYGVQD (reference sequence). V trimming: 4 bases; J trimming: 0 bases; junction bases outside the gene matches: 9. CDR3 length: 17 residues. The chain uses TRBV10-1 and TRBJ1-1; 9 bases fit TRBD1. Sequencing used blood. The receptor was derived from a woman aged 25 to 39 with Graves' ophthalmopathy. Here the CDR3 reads CASSGTRTGAMNTEAFF. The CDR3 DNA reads TGCGCCAGCAGTGGGACCCGGACAGGGGCAATGAACACTGAAGCTTTCTTT.